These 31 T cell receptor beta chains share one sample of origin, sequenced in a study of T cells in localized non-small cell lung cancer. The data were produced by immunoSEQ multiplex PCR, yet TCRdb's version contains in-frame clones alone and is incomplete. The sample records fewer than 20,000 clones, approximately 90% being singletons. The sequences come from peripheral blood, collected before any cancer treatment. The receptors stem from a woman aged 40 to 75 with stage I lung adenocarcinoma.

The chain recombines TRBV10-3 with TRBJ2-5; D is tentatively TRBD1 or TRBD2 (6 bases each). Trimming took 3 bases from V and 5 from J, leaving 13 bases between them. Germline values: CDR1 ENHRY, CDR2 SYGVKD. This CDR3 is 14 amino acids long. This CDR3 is CAISDSGAGETQYF. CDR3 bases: TGTGCCATCAGTGATTCGGGGGCGGGGGAGACCCAGTACTTC.

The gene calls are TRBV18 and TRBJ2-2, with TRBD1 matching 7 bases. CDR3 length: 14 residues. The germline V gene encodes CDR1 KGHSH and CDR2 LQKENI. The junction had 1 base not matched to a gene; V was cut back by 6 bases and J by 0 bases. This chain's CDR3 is CASSQGANTGELFF. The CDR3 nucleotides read TGTGCCAGCTCGCAGGGGGCGAACACCGGGGAGCTGTTTTTT. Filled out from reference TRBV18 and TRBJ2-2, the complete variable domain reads NAGVMQNPRHLVRRRGQEARLRCSPMKGHSHVYWYRQLPEEGLKFMVYLQKENIIDESGMPKERFSAEFPKEGPSILRIQQVVRGDSAAYFCASSQGANTGELFFGEGSRLTVL.

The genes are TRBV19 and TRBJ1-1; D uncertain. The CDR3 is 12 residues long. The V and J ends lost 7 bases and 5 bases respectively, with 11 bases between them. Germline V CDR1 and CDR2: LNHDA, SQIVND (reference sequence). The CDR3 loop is CASTPGGTEAFF. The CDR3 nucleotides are TGTGCCAGTACCCCGGGTGGAACTGAAGCTTTCTTT.

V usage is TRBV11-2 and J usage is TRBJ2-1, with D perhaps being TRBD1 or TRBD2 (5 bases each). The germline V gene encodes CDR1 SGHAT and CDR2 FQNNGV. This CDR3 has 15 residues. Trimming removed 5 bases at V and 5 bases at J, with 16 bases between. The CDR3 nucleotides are TGTGCCAGCAGCCGAGGGGAATTGCTTGACAATGAGCAGTTCTTC. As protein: CASSRGELLDNEQFF.

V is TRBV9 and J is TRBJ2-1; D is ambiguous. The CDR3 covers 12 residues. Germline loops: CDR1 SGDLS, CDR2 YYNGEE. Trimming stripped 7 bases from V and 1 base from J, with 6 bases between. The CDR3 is CASGQSYNEQFF. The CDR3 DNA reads TGTGCCAGCGGGCAGTCCTACAATGAGCAGTTCTTC.

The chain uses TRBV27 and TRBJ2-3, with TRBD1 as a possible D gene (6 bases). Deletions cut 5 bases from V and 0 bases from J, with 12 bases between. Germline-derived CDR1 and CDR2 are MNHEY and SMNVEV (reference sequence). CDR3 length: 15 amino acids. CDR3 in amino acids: CASSGQPTSTDTQYF. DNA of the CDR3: TGTGCCAGCAGTGGACAGCCCACTAGCACAGATACGCAGTATTTT.

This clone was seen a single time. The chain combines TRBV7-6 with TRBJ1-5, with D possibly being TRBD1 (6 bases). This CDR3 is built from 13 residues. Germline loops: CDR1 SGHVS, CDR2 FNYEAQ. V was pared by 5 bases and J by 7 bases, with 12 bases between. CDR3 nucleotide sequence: TGTGCCAGCAGCCCGGAGGGGGGCCAGCCCCAGCATTTT. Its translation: CASSPEGGQPQHF.

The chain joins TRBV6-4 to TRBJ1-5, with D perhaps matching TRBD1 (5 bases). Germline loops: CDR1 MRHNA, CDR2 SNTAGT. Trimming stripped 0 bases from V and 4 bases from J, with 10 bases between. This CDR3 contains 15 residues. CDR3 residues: CASSDSGDGNQPQHF. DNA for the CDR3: TGTGCCAGCAGTGACTCTGGGGACGGTAATCAGCCCCAGCATTTT.

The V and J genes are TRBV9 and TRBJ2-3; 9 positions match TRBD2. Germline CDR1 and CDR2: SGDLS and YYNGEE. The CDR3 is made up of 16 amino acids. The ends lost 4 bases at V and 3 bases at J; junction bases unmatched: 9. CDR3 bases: TGTGCCAGCAGCTCTCGCCGGACTAGCGCTACAGATACGCAGTATTTT. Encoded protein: CASSSRRTSATDTQYF. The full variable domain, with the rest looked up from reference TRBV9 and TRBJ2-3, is DSGVTQTPKHLITATGQRVTLRCSPRSGDLSVYWYQQSLDQGLQFLIQYYNGEERAKGNILERFSAQQFPDLHSELNLSSLELGDSALYFCASSSRRTSATDTQYFGPGTRLTVL.

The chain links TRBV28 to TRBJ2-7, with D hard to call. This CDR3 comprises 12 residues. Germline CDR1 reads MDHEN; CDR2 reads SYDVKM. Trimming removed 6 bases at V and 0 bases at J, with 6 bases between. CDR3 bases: TGTGCCAGCAGCCTGGCCTCCTACGAGCAGTACTTC. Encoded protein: CASSLASYEQYF.

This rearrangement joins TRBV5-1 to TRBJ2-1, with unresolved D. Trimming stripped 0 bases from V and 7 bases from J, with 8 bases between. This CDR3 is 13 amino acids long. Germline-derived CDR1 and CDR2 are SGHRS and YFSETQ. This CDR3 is CASSLGLANEQFF. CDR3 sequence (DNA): TGCGCCAGCAGCTTGGGGCTGGCAAATGAGCAGTTCTTC.

The CDR3 sequence is CASTPGTESHEQYF. CDR3 DNA sequence: TGTGCCAGCACGCCCGGGACAGAGTCCCACGAGCAGTACTTC. This sequence joins TRBV18 and TRBJ2-5; TRBD1 matches 7 bases. The assigned J gene may be wrong: the sequence end matches TRBJ2-7 better. Germline V gene lookup returns CDR1 KGHSH and CDR2 LQKENI. The CDR3 is 14 residues long.

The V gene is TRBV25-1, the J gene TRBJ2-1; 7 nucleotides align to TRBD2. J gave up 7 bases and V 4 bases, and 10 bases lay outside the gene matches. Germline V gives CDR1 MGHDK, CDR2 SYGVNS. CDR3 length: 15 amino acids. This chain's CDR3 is CASSVPGDYFNEQFF. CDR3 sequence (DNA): TGTGCCAGCAGTGTCCCCGGGGACTACTTTAATGAGCAGTTCTTC.

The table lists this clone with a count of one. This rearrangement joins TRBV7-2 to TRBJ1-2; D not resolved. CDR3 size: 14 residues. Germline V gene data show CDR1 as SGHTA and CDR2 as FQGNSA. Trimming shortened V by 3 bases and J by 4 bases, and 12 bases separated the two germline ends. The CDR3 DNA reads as TGTGCCAGCAGCTTCGGGTCGGGCCTCTATGGCTACACCTTC. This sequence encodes CASSFGSGLYGYTF.

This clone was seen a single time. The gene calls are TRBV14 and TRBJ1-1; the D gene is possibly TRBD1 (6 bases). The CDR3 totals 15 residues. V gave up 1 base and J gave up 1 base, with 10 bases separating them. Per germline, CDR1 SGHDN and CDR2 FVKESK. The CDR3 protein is CASSQVAGANTEAFF. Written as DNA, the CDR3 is TGTGCCAGCAGCCAAGTAGCAGGGGCGAACACTGAAGCTTTCTTT.

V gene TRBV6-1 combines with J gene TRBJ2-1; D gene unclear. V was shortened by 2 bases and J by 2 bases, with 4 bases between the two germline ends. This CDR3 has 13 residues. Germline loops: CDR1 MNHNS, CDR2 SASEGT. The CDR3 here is CASSEPAYNEQFF. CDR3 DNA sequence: TGTGCCAGCAGTGAACCCGCCTACAATGAGCAGTTCTTC.

DNA of the CDR3: TGTGCCAGCAGCTTGTACGGGTCGGGCACTGAAGCTTTCTTT. It specifies CASSLYGSGTEAFF. This chain uses TRBV7-2 with TRBJ1-1, with no clear D. There are 14 residues in the CDR3. The germline V and J ends were trimmed by 3 bases and 4 bases, with 12 bases remaining between them. The germline V gene has CDR1 SGHTA and CDR2 FQGNSA.

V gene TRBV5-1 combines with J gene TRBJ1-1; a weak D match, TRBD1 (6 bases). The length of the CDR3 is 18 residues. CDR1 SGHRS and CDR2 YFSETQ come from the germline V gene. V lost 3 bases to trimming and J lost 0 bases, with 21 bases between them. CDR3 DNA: TGCGCCAGCAGCTCGCAAAAACAGGGATTCCATATGAACACTGAAGCTTTCTTT. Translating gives CASSSQKQGFHMNTEAFF.

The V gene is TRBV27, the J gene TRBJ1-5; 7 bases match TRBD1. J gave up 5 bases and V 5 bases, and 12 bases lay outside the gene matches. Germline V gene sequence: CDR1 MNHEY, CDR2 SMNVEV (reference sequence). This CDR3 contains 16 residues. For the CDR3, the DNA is TGTGCCAGCAGTGGCCTGGGACAGCTACACCATCAGCCCCAGCATTTT. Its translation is CASSGLGQLHHQPQHF.

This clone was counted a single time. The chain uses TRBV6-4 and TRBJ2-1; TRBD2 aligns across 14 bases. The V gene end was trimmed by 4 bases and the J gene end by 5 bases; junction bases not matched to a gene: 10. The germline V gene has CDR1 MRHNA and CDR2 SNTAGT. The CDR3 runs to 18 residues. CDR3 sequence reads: CASSARLAGGPGHNEQFF. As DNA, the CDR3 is TGTGCCAGCAGTGCCAGACTAGCGGGAGGGCCGGGACACAATGAGCAGTTCTTC.

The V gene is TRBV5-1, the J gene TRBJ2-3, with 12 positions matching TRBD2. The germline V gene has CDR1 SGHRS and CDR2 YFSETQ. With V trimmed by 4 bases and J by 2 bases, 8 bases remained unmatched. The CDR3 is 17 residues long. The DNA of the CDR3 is TGCGCCAGCAGCCGGGGACTAGCGGGCGGGACCACAGATACGCAGTATTTT. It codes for CASSRGLAGGTTDTQYF.

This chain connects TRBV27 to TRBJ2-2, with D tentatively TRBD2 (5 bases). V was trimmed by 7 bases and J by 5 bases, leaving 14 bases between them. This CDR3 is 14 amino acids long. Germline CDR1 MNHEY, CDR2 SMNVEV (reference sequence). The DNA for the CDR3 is TGTGCCAGCACCCCGACGACGGGAACCGGGGAGCTGTTTTTT. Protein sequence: CASTPTTGTGELFF.

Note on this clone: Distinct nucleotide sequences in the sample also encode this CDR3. The CDR3 DNA sequence: TGTGCCAGTAGTTTGAGCGGGACAGACTATGGCTACACCTTC. Its protein is CASSLSGTDYGYTF. The chain is built from TRBV19 and TRBJ1-2; 7 nucleotides line up with TRBD1. J was trimmed by 3 bases and V by 5 bases; bases with no gene match: 6. CDR3 size: 14 residues. CDR1 is LNHDA, CDR2 SQIVND, per germline (reference sequence). The whole variable domain, filled in from reference TRBV19 and TRBJ1-2, reads DGGITQSPKYLFRKEGQNVTLSCEQNLNHDAMYWYRQDPGQGLRLIYYSQIVNDFQKGDIAEGYSVSREKKESFPLTVTSAQKNPTAFYLCASSLSGTDYGYTFGSGTRLTVV.

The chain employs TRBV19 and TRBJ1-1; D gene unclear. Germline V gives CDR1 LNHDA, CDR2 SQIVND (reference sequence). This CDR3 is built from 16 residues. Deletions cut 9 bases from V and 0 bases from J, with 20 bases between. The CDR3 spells CASNSGLLTMNTEAFF. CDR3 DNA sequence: TGTGCCAGCAATTCGGGCCTGTTAACAATGAACACTGAAGCTTTCTTT.

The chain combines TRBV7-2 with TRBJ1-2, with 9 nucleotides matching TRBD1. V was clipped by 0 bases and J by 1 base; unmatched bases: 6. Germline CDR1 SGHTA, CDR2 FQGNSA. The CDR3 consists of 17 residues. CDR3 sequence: CASSLAPGQGINYGYTF. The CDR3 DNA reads TGTGCCAGCAGCTTAGCCCCGGGACAGGGCATTAACTATGGCTACACCTTC.

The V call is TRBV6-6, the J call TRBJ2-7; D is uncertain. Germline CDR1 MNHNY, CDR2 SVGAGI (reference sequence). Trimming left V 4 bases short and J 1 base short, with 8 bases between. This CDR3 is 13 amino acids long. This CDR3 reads CASSSDASYEQYF. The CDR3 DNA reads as TGTGCCAGCAGTTCGGACGCATCCTACGAGCAGTACTTC.

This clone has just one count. CDR3 sequence (DNA): TGTGCCAGCAGTTACTCAAACAATCAGCCCCAGCATTTT. Protein product: CASSYSNNQPQHF. The chain links TRBV6-5 to TRBJ1-5, with D uncertain. From germline, CDR1 is MNHEY and CDR2 SVGAGI. V was trimmed by 0 bases and J by 3 bases, leaving 3 bases between them. CDR3 length: 13 amino acids.

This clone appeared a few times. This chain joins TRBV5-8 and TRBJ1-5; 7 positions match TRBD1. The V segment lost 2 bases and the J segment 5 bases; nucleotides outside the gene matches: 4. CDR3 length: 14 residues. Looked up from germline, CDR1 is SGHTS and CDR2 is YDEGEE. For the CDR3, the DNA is TGTGCCAGCAGCTTCAGGGGGGGAGATCAGCCCCAGCATTTT. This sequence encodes CASSFRGGDQPQHF.

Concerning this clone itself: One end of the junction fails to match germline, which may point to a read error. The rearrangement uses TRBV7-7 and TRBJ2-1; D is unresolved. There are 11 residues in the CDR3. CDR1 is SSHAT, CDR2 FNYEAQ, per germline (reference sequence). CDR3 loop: CASSQGHEQFF. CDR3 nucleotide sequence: TGTGCTAGCAGCCAAGGACATGAGCAGTTCTTC.

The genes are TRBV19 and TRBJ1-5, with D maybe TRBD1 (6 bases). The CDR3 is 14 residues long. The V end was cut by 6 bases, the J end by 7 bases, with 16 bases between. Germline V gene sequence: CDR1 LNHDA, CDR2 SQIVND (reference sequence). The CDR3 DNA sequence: TGTGCCAGTAGCCTGTTCGGGGGCGGGCAGCCCCAGCATTTT. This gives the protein CASSLFGGGQPQHF.

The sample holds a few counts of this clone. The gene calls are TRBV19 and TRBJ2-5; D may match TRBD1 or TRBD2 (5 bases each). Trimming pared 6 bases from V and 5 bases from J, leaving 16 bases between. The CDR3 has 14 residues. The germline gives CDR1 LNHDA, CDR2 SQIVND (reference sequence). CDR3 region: CASSPREGMETQYF. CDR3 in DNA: TGTGCCAGTAGCCCCCGTGAGGGGATGGAGACCCAGTACTTC.